This section outlines one T cell receptor beta chain sequence together with its context. The antigen it binds to is not known. No base quality values were provided; no much bigger clone lies one nucleotide off. Reading from cysteine to phenylalanine, the CDR3 counts 14 amino acids. CDR3 DNA only is kept here, 42 bases in frame from base 1. Looking up the germline V gene (reference sequence) yields CDR1 SEHNR and CDR2 FQNEAQ. The germline ends are 8 bases apart after V is trimmed by 4 bases and J by 2 bases. This record belongs to a study of blood T cell repertoires in COVID-19 (dated by TCRdb to 2020 to 2022). For the wider study: The collaborator samples originated in the United States, Italy and Spain and spanned the acute and convalescent phases of COVID-19. The prospective study material was composed of cDNA or gDNA derived from T cells, B-cell-depleted T cells, or PBMCs. Deeply sampled blood TCRbeta repertoires from subjects exposed to, actively infected with, or recovered from COVID-19 were included in the dataset. The repertoires were released in a freely available public database meant as a resource for research on the immune response to SARS-CoV-2. The samples were drawn from the first 160 participants of the ongoing ImmuneRACE study and from some 1,300 subjects provided by 6 global collaborators. The sample metadata nearly always contained a de-identified subject ID, COVID-19 status, age in years and sex. Where HLA class I and class II types were available, the types were taken from metadata supplied by the sample provider, not from assay-based typing.

The immunoSEQ Assay, a bias-controlled multiplex PCR, was used to amplify TCRbeta CDR3 regions from genomic DNA. The published analysis was carried out like this. The number of nucleated cells in each sample was estimated by amplification of reference gene primers within the assay. To quantify the absolute abundance of each unique TCRbeta CDR3 rearrangement, sequence reads were collapsed and filtered. For each sample, productive Simpson clonality was calculated as the square root of Simpson's diversity index over productive rearrangements. Sourced from immuneACCESS, this table was stored by TCRdb with only in-frame sequences that have V and J called. A share of the clones is absent; for the studies checked, an unresolved V gene accounts for under half, and the remainder has no known explanation. The D gene and trimming were derived from the DNA, and the V and J assignments and clone size from that table. This sample comprises under 300,000 clones, 80% to 95% of them detected only once. The ten largest clones take up more than 0.8% of the sample.

One collaborating source in Seattle enrolled patients while the patients were actively infected and followed the patients over time throughout the course of disease. The collaborating institutions used their own protocols to collect whole blood in K2EDTA tubes. For TCRbeta analysis, collaborators shipped samples as frozen whole blood, isolated PBMCs, or DNA extracted from either of those sample types. Study-level results and caveats: How much clinical and demographic metadata was included differed by source and by participant, and the metadata was provided uncurated.

The source is a man younger than 45 with COVID-19, enrolled during active disease. The sequence joins TRBV7-9 to TRBJ1-4; no D segment can be confidently identified. The sequenced material came from peripheral blood. The sequenced DNA is TGTGCCAGCAGCTGGCGAGGGACTAATGAAAAACTGTTTTTT. The resulting protein is CASSWRGTNEKLFF.